This TCR beta chain was documented in a study of T-cell memory formation after mild COVID-19. Study-level background: Each donor largely had its own TCR clusters.

Each CDR3 protein is one row after TCRdb ran MiXCR on the 5' RACE reads. The sample lists about half a million distinct CDR3 sequences, around a sixth occurring once. Germline V gene lookup returns CDR1 KGHSH and CDR2 LQKENI. V trimming: 5 bases; J trimming: 9 bases; junction bases outside the gene matches: 7. The CDR3 totals 13 residues. Worth noting for this clonotype: Its antigen is currently unknown.

Whole-study results and caveats: The authors left the SARS-CoV-2 specificity of second-wave clones peaking on day 37 unconfirmed. Some clones that responded turned up in pre-infection memory, which suggests that cross-reactive memory joined in. Clones shrinking between day 15 and 85 showed a balanced CD4/CD8 split, and those that grew later tilted toward CD4+.

The V and J genes are TRBV18 and TRBJ2-4; 7 bases match TRBD1. The receptor was isolated from an adult woman who had mild COVID-19 (a few samples of this study predate the infection). Cell type and time point are not known. The sample was PBMCs or a T cell subset sorted from them (not recorded which). CDR3 in amino acids: CASSTDRAGIQYF. DNA of the CDR3: TGTGCCAGCTCAACCGACAGGGCGGGCATTCAGTACTTC.